The 25 T cell receptor beta chains listed next were all sequenced from one sample in a study of T cell changes during pregnancy in multiple sclerosis. Generated by immunoSEQ multiplex PCR, the TCRdb table keeps only in-frame clones and is missing some. Here the sample spans fewer than 90,000 clones, around 93% being singletons. The source was peripheral blood, collected in the first trimester of pregnancy. The receptors shown here come from a female donor with multiple sclerosis, enrolled in a pregnancy study.

This chain links TRBV13 with TRBJ1-4, with D perhaps TRBD1 (6 bases). The CDR3 is made up of 15 amino acids. Germline V gene sequence: CDR1 PRHDT, CDR2 FYEKMQ (reference sequence). V lost 5 bases and J 5 bases, leaving 15 bases between the germline ends. This chain's CDR3 is CASSPGLQGNEKLFF. In DNA form, the CDR3 reads TGTGCCAGCAGCCCTGGTTTACAGGGAAATGAAAAACTGTTTTTT.

The chain carries TRBV27 and TRBJ1-1; 7 bases line up with TRBD1. The CDR3 totals 14 residues. From germline, CDR1 is MNHEY and CDR2 SMNVEV (reference sequence). V was pared by 1 base and J by 4 bases, with 3 bases of the junction left unmatched. The CDR3 DNA sequence: TGTGCCAGCAGTTTATTAGGGGGCCTCACTGAAGCTTTCTTT. Translating gives CASSLLGGLTEAFF.

The chain uses TRBV18 and TRBJ1-2; a weak D match, TRBD1 (6 bases). The CDR3 is 12 amino acids. In germline, CDR1 is KGHSH, CDR2 LQKENI. With 5 bases removed from V and 4 bases from J, the gap between germline ends came to 8 bases. The CDR3 here is CASSWDTYGYTF. The CDR3 DNA reads as TGTGCCAGCTCATGGGACACCTATGGCTACACCTTC.

This chain connects TRBV5-4 to TRBJ2-1; 10 nucleotides line up with TRBD1. Germline V CDR1 and CDR2: SGHNT, YYREEE (reference sequence). The CDR3 loop spans 14 amino acids. V was pared by 3 bases and J by 8 bases, with 5 bases of the junction left unmatched. The CDR3 here is CASSSATGGHEQFF. The DNA of the CDR3 is TGTGCCAGCAGCTCGGCGACAGGGGGCCATGAGCAGTTCTTC.

The CDR3 reads CAWSASGTHYEQYF. CDR3 DNA: TGTGCCTGGAGTGCCAGCGGGACTCACTACGAGCAGTACTTC. This chain links TRBV30 with TRBJ2-7; 7 bases fit TRBD2. V was pared by 1 base and J by 3 bases, with 6 bases of the junction left unmatched. The germline gives CDR1 GTSNPN, CDR2 SVGIG (reference sequence). This CDR3 contains 14 residues.

V is TRBV4-1 and J is TRBJ2-1; D may be TRBD2 (6 bases). Germline lookup yields CDR1 MGHRA and CDR2 YSYEKL. The ends were cut back, 0 bases at V and 0 bases at J, with 9 bases in the middle. This CDR3 has 16 amino acids. CDR3 amino acids: CASSQDDGGSYNEQFF. The CDR3 DNA reads TGCGCCAGCAGCCAAGATGACGGGGGCTCCTACAATGAGCAGTTCTTC.

J is TRBJ1-2 and V is TRBV9, with D perhaps matching TRBD1 (5 bases). The V gene's germline CDR1 is SGDLS and CDR2 YYNGEE. The V and J ends lost 0 bases and 8 bases respectively, with 14 bases between them. This CDR3 contains 14 residues. CDR3 protein: CASSVGEGALGYTF. As DNA, the CDR3 is TGTGCCAGCAGCGTAGGGGAAGGGGCGCTGGGCTACACCTTC.

Comments on this clone: An end of the junction does not agree with germline; a read error may underlie this. V and J are TRBV5-4 and TRBJ1-1; 8 positions agree with TRBD1. This CDR3 has 12 residues. The germline CDR1 and CDR2 sequences are SGHNT and YYREEE (reference sequence). The CDR3 DNA follows: TGTGCCAGCAGCGCAACAGGGGGTCGCCGTCACTTT. Translation gives CASSATGGRRHF.

The chain uses TRBV7-9 and TRBJ1-2; TRBD1 is a possible D gene (5 bases). V was trimmed by 5 bases and J by 3 bases, leaving 13 bases between them. The germline CDR1 and CDR2 sequences are SEHNR and FQNEAQ (reference sequence). This CDR3 spans 14 amino acids. The CDR3 DNA sequence: TGTGCCAGCAGCCCACGGGGGGGGGACTATGGCTACACCTTC. As protein: CASSPRGGDYGYTF. Supplemented by reference TRBV7-9 and TRBJ1-2, the full variable domain reads DTGVSQNPRHKITKRGQNVTFRCDPISEHNRLYWYRQTLGQGPEFLTYFQNEAQLEKSRLLSDRFSAERPKGSFSTLEIQRTEQGDSAMYLCASSPRGGDYGYTFGSGTRLTVV.

The rearrangement joins TRBV27 to TRBJ2-7; 8 bases are shared with TRBD1. Germline CDR1 MNHEY, CDR2 SMNVEV (reference sequence). CDR3 length equals 15 residues. The V segment lost 5 bases and the J segment 2 bases; nucleotides outside the gene matches: 8. The DNA for the CDR3 is TGTGCCAGCAGTCCACTGACAGGGGCTCCCTACGAGCAGTACTTC. Protein: CASSPLTGAPYEQYF.

The chain carries TRBV29-1 and TRBJ1-1, with D maybe TRBD1 (5 bases). The V and J ends lost 3 bases and 1 base respectively, with 15 bases between them. Germline CDR1 is SQVTM and CDR2 is ANQGSEA. The CDR3 covers 15 residues. The CDR3 nucleotides read TGCAGCGTTGATTTTGAGACAGCACCGAACACTGAAGCTTTCTTT. This codes for CSVDFETAPNTEAFF.

The chain recombines TRBV7-8 with TRBJ2-1; TRBD2 might be the D (7 bases). Germline V gives CDR1 SGHVS, CDR2 FQNEAQ. The CDR3 consists of 17 residues. V lost 1 base and J 8 bases, leaving 21 bases between the germline ends. The chain's CDR3 is CASSLVGGLGARDEQFF. The CDR3 bases are TGTGCCAGCAGCTTAGTGGGGGGGTTGGGGGCGCGGGATGAGCAGTTCTTC.

V and J are TRBV11-1 and TRBJ1-2, with 7 bases identical to TRBD1. The CDR3 has 13 residues. V gave up 5 bases and J gave up 8 bases; unmatched junction bases: 8. Germline V lookup: CDR1 SGHAT, CDR2 FQDESV (reference sequence). DNA for the CDR3: TGTGCCAGCAGCCTACCGGGACAGATCGGCTACACCTTC. Its translation is CASSLPGQIGYTF.

CDR3 amino acids: CASSPLTVQRTNEKLFF. The CDR3 DNA follows: TGTGCCAGCTCACCACTGACAGTTCAGCGAACTAATGAAAAACTGTTTTTT. The chain is built from TRBV18 and TRBJ1-4; tentative D call: TRBD1 (5 bases). Per germline, CDR1 KGHSH and CDR2 LQKENI. V lost 1 base, J lost 1 base, and 13 bases lay in between. The CDR3 spans 17 residues. The full variable domain, its missing parts supplied by reference TRBV18 and TRBJ1-4, is NAGVMQNPRHLVRRRGQEARLRCSPMKGHSHVYWYRQLPEEGLKFMVYLQKENIIDESGMPKERFSAEFPKEGPSILRIQQVVRGDSAAYFCASSPLTVQRTNEKLFFGSGTQLSVL.

The J gene is TRBJ1-1, the V gene TRBV18; 10 nucleotides align to TRBD1. Germline CDR1 reads KGHSH; CDR2 reads LQKENI. The V and J ends lost 1 base and 2 bases, in that order; junction bases with no gene match: 13. There are 19 residues in the CDR3. This CDR3 is CASSPLRQGAVGGNTEAFF. In DNA, the CDR3 is TGTGCCAGCTCACCACTACGACAGGGGGCCGTGGGGGGTAACACTGAAGCTTTCTTT. The full variable domain, completed using reference TRBV18 and TRBJ1-1, is NAGVMQNPRHLVRRRGQEARLRCSPMKGHSHVYWYRQLPEEGLKFMVYLQKENIIDESGMPKERFSAEFPKEGPSILRIQQVVRGDSAAYFCASSPLRQGAVGGNTEAFFGQGTRLTVV.

In its sample, this clone was seen a few times. The rearrangement links TRBV4-3 to TRBJ2-2; 7 bases line up with TRBD1. This CDR3 spans 16 amino acids. Germline loops: CDR1 LGHNA, CDR2 YSLEER. V shed 4 bases and J 4 bases; nucleotides not matched to a gene: 9. The CDR3, as DNA: TGCGCCAGCAGCCTTTCGGACAGGTGGAGCACCGGGGAGCTGTTTTTT. This gives the protein CASSLSDRWSTGELFF.

The chain joins TRBV2 to TRBJ1-4; weak D call: TRBD1 (5 bases). Germline lookup yields CDR1 SNHLY and CDR2 FYNNEI. The V end was cut by 9 bases, the J end by 5 bases, with 13 bases between. The length of the CDR3 is 13 residues. The CDR3 DNA reads as TGTGCCAGTTACAGCCGGGGGAATGAAAAACTGTTTTTT. Translating gives CASYSRGNEKLFF. Full variable domain (missing parts from reference TRBV2 and TRBJ1-4): EPEVTQTPSHQVTQMGQEVILRCVPISNHLYFYWYRQILGQKVEFLVSFYNNEISEKSEIFDDQFSVERPDGSNFTLKIRSTKLEDSAMYFCASYSRGNEKLFFGSGTQLSVL.

V is TRBV18 and J is TRBJ1-6; TRBD1 agrees at 9 bases. The ends lost 3 bases at V and 2 bases at J; junction bases unmatched: 2. Germline V lookup: CDR1 KGHSH, CDR2 LQKENI. The CDR3 runs to 16 residues. CDR3 coding DNA: TGTGCCAGCTCACCGACAGGGGGGACCTATAATTCACCCCTCCACTTT. Residues: CASSPTGGTYNSPLHF.

The gene calls are TRBV28 and TRBJ2-7; D may be TRBD1 (6 bases). V dropped 5 bases and J dropped 5 bases, with 16 bases sitting between them. The CDR3 runs to 14 residues. Per the germline V gene, CDR1 is MDHEN and CDR2 is SYDVKM. CDR3 amino acids: CASSPSIGGHEQYF. CDR3 nucleotides: TGTGCCAGCAGTCCATCGATTGGGGGCCACGAGCAGTACTTC.

The chain carries TRBV6-5 and TRBJ1-1; D gene unclear. The ends were cut back, 6 bases at V and 3 bases at J, with 14 bases in the middle. Germline V gives CDR1 MNHEY, CDR2 SVGAGI. The CDR3 covers 14 residues. The CDR3 nucleotides are TGTGCCAGCAGGGAAGGGCGGAGGGACACTGAAGCTTTCTTT. It is translated as CASREGRRDTEAFF.

The chain employs TRBV19 and TRBJ2-4, with D perhaps matching TRBD1 (6 bases). Trimming pared 3 bases from V and 0 bases from J, leaving 21 bases between. Looked up from germline, CDR1 is LNHDA and CDR2 is SQIVND (reference sequence). There are 19 residues in the CDR3. The chain's CDR3 is CASSIPPTGRLVAKNIQYF. Written as DNA, the CDR3 is TGTGCCAGTAGTATTCCCCCGACAGGCCGCCTAGTAGCCAAAAACATTCAGTACTTC.

CDR3 sequence reads: CASSRPNGEKLFF. The CDR3 bases are TGTGCCAGCAGTCGACCTAACGGGGAAAAACTGTTTTTT. V is TRBV27 and J is TRBJ1-4; D is undetermined. There are 13 residues in the CDR3. The germline V and J ends were trimmed by 5 bases and 8 bases, with 12 bases remaining between them. In germline, CDR1 is MNHEY, CDR2 SMNVEV (reference sequence).

The chain links TRBV5-4 to TRBJ1-6; D uncertain. This CDR3 has 15 amino acids. V was pared by 4 bases and J by 10 bases, with 18 bases between. Germline-derived CDR1 and CDR2 are SGHNT and YYREEE (reference sequence). The CDR3 sequence is CASSRGRPGGSPLHF. In DNA form, the CDR3 reads TGTGCCAGCAGCCGAGGACGGCCGGGAGGGTCACCCCTCCACTTT. The variable domain in full, with the rest retrieved from reference TRBV5-4 and TRBJ1-6, is ETGVTQSPTHLIKTRGQQVTLRCSSQSGHNTVSWYQQALGQGPQFIFQYYREEENGRGNFPPRFSGLQFPNYSSELNVNALELDDSALYLCASSRGRPGGSPLHFGNGTRLTVT.

V is TRBV10-2 and J is TRBJ2-5; 9 bases line up with TRBD2. Germline CDR1 WSHSY, CDR2 SAAADI. V trimming: 5 bases; J trimming: 5 bases; junction bases outside the gene matches: 12. The CDR3 is made up of 16 amino acids. The CDR3, as DNA: TGCGCCAGCAGTTACGGGGGGCGGGAGGGCCGTGAGACCCAGTACTTC. This gives the protein CASSYGGREGRETQYF.

The rearrangement links TRBV7-2 to TRBJ2-5; the D gene is possibly TRBD2 (6 bases). CDR3 length: 15 amino acids. From germline, CDR1 is SGHTA and CDR2 FQGNSA. V was pared by 3 bases and J by 7 bases, with 18 bases between. CDR3 sequence: CASSLGGSGAGTQYF. CDR3 nucleotides: TGTGCCAGCAGCTTGGGGGGTAGCGGAGCGGGGACCCAGTACTTC. Together with reference TRBV7-2 and TRBJ2-5, the CDR3 gives the full variable domain: GAGVSQSPSNKVTEKGKDVELRCDPISGHTALYWYRQSLGQGLEFLIYFQGNSAPDKSGLPSDRFSAERTGGSVSTLTIQRTQQEDSAVYLCASSLGGSGAGTQYFGPGTRLLVL.